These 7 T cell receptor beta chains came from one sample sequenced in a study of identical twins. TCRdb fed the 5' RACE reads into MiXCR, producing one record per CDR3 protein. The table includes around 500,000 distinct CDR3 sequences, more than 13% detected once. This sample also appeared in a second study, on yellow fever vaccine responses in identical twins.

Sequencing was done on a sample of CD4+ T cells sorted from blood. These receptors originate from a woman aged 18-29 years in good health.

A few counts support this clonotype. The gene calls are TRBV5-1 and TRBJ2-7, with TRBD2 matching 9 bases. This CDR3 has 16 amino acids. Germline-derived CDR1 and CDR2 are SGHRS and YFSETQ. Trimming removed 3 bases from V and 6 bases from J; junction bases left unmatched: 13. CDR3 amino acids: CASSSLLAGGRSEQYF. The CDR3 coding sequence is TGCGCCAGCAGCTCCCTCTTGGCGGGAGGGCGGTCCGAGCAGTACTTC.

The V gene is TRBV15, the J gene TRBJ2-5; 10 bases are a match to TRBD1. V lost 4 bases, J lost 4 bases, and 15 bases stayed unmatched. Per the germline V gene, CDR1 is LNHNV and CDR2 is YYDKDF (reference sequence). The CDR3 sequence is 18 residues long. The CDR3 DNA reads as TGTGCCACCAGCACGCCCGATTGGCGGGACAGGGGAGCAGAGACCCAGTACTTC. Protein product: CATSTPDWRDRGAETQYF.

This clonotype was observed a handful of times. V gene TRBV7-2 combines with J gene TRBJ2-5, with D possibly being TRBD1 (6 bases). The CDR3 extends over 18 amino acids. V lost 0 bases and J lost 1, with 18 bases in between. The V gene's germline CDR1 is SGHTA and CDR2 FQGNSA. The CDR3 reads CASSLAGSRGYIQETQYF. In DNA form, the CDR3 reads TGTGCCAGCAGCTTAGCTGGTTCTAGGGGGTATATCCAAGAGACCCAGTACTTC.

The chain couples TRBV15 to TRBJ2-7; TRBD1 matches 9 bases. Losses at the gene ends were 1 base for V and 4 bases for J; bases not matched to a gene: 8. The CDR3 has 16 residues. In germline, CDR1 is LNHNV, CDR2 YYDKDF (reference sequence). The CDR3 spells CATSRGSGQGLYEQYF. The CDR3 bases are TGTGCCACCAGCAGAGGGTCGGGACAGGGCTTATACGAGCAGTACTTC.

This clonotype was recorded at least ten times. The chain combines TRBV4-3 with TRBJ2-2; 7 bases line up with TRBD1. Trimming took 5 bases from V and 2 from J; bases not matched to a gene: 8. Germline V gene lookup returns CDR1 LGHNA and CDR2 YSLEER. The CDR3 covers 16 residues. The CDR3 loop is CASSTRTGVNTGELFF. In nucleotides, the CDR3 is TGCGCCAGCAGCACACGGACAGGTGTCAACACCGGGGAGCTGTTTTTT.

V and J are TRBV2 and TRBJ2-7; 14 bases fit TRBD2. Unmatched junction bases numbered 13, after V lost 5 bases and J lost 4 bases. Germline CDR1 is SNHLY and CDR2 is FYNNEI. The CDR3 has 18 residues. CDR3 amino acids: CASSSPTSGGAFGYEQYF. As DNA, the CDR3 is TGTGCCAGCAGTTCCCCGACTAGCGGGGGGGCGTTCGGGTACGAGCAGTACTTC.

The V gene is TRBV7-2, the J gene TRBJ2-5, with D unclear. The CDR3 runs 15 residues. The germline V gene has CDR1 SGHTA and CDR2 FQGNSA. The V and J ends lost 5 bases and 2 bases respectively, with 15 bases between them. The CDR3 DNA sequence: TGTGCCAGCAGCCCGGAGTCGACCTCACAAGAGACCCAGTACTTC. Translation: CASSPESTSQETQYF.